This T cell receptor beta chain was captured in a study of immune evolution from preneoplasia to lung adenocarcinoma. Study-level points and caveats: Clonality was highest in normal lung, lower in later-stage lesions apparently. T cell clonality was higher in KRAS-mutant than EGFR-mutant or wild-type nodules.

The CDR3 has 11 amino acids. Germline V gene data show CDR1 as SNHLY and CDR2 as FYNNEI. Trimming left V 7 bases short and J 3 bases short, with 7 bases between. Two lung cancer pathologists independently confirmed each histologic diagnosis. Premalignant or tumor cells were enriched by macro-dissection after pathologic assessment. Of note for this clone: Antigen: not known.

The repertoire was sequenced with immunoSEQ multiplex PCR; TCRdb's copy has only in-frame clones and lacks some. The data show about 14,000 clones, roughly 80% seen once. Sequencing used FFPE minimally invasive lung adenocarcinoma tissue. This receptor was taken from a person in their 70s with lung adenocarcinoma. The chain employs TRBV2 and TRBJ2-7; D is unresolved. In nucleotides, the CDR3 is TGTGCCAGCACCGTAATCTACGAGCAGTACTTC. This codes for CASTVIYEQYF. The full variable domain, completed using reference TRBV2 and TRBJ2-7, is EPEVTQTPSHQVTQMGQEVILRCVPISNHLYFYWYRQILGQKVEFLVSFYNNEISEKSEIFDDQFSVERPDGSNFTLKIRSTKLEDSAMYFCASTVIYEQYFGPGTRLTVT.